This TCR beta chain was found in a study of breast tumors, draining lymph nodes, adjacent tissues. Each CDR3 protein is one row after TCRdb ran MiXCR on the multiplex PCR reads. Among 150,000 to 200,000 distinct CDR3 sequences listed, approximately 33% were seen once. Overall study findings and caveats: Luminal-like breast cancer showed significantly higher tumor–nontumor repertoire similarity than basal-like. Tumor TCR diversity was below lymph nodes but above nontumor tissue.

This CDR3 region has 12 residues. Germline V lookup: CDR1 DFQATT, CDR2 SNEGSKA (reference sequence). Losses at the gene ends were 7 bases for V and 4 bases for J; bases not matched to a gene: 5. On this clonotype: The antigen remains unidentified.

Breast cancer patients provided tissue from their axillary draining lymph nodes. The clonotype comes from a female donor with breast cancer. Some clones in this sample may be carry-over from other donors' samples. Sequencing was carried out using axillary lymph node tissue. This chain links TRBV20-1 with TRBJ2-3; 7 bases match TRBD1. As DNA, the CDR3 is TGCAGTGGAGGGGACAGAGCAGATACGCAGTATTTT. Translating it yields CSGGDRADTQYF.